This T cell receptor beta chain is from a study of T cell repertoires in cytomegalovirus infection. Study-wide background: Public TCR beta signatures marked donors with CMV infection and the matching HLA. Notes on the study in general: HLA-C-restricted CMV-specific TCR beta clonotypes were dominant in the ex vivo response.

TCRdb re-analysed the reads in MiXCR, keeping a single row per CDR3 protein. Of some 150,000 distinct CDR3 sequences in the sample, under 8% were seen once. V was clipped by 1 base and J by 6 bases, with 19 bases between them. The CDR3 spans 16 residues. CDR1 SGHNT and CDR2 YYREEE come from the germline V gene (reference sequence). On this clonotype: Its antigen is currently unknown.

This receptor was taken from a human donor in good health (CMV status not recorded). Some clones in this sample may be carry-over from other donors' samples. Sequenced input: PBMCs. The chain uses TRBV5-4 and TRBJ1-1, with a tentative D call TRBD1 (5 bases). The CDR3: CASSLPTIREGAEAFF. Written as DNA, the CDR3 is TGTGCCAGCAGCTTGCCTACGATCAGGGAAGGCGCTGAAGCTTTCTTT.